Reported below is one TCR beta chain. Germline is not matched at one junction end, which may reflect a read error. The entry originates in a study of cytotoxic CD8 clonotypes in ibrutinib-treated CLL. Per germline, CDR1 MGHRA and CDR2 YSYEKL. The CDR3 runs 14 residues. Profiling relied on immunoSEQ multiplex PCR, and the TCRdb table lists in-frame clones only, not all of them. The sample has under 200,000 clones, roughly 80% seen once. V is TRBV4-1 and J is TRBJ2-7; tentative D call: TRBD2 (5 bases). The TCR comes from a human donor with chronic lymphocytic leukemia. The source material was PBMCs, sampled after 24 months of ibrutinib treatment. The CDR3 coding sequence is TGCGCCAGCAGTCAAGGAAGCGGAACCTACGAGCAGTACTTC. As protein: CASSQGSGTYEQYF.